Following are 23 T cell receptor beta chains from one sample sequenced in a study of OX40 agonist ivuxolimab in advanced cancers. Data came from immunoSEQ multiplex PCR; TCRdb stores just in-frame clones and leaves some out. The sample has more than 65,000 clones; roughly 94% are singletons. The sample in question was CD4+ or CD8+ T cells sorted from blood, obtained in a trial of the OX40 agonist ivuxolimab. The receptors originated from an adult with an advanced solid tumor such as melanoma, head and neck, liver or kidney cancer.

As concerns this clone: One end of the junction does not line up with germline, which may come from a read error. The chain joins TRBV15 to TRBJ1-4, with D uncertain. The CDR3 sequence is 12 residues long. Germline loops: CDR1 LNHNV, CDR2 YYDKDF (reference sequence). The DNA for the CDR3 is TGTGCTACCAGCACATCCTATGAAAAACTGTTTTTT. This encodes CATSTSYEKLFF. The full variable domain, in which reference TRBV15 and TRBJ1-4 provide the parts outside the CDR3, is DAMVIQNPRYQVTQFGKPVTLSCSQTLNHNVMYWYQQKSSQAPKLLFHYYDKDFNNEADTPDNFQSRRPNTSFCFLDIRSPGLGDTAMYLCATSTSYEKLFFGSGTQLSVL.

The chain employs TRBV5-4 and TRBJ1-1; D not resolved. Trimming stripped 0 bases from V and 4 bases from J, with 1 base between. CDR1 and CDR2 from the germline V gene are SGHNT and YYREEE (reference sequence). The CDR3 covers 11 residues. The CDR3 DNA sequence: TGTGCCAGCAGCTTGGCCACTGAAGCTTTCTTT. As protein: CASSLATEAFF.

J is TRBJ1-3 and V is TRBV7-9; D call uncertain. CDR1 SEHNR and CDR2 FQNEAQ come from the germline V gene (reference sequence). Trimming stripped 5 bases from V and 0 bases from J, with 17 bases between. The CDR3 is 17 residues long. CDR3 loop: CASSPPEGAYSGNTIYF. CDR3 nucleotide sequence: TGTGCCAGCAGCCCCCCCGAGGGTGCCTACTCTGGAAACACCATATATTTT.

The chain uses TRBV29-1 and TRBJ2-7, with no clear D. V dropped 4 bases and J dropped 0 bases, with 13 bases sitting between them. There are 14 residues in the CDR3. The germline CDR1 and CDR2 sequences are SQVTM and ANQGSEA. The CDR3 region is CSVVHSRSSYEQYF. The DNA for the CDR3 is TGCAGCGTTGTTCACAGCAGGAGCTCCTACGAGCAGTACTTC.

This rearrangement joins TRBV4-2 to TRBJ2-7, with D uncertain. Germline CDR1 and CDR2: LGHNA and YNFKEQ. Between the trimmed V and J ends, which lost 0 bases and 2 bases, there was a span of 8 bases. The CDR3 spans 14 residues. This CDR3 reads CASSQERLAYEQYF. Written as DNA, the CDR3 is TGTGCCAGCAGCCAAGAACGGCTAGCCTACGAGCAGTACTTC.

The chain combines TRBV5-6 with TRBJ1-3; D ambiguous. From germline, CDR1 is SGHDT and CDR2 YYEEEE. CDR3 length: 16 residues. The V end lost 4 bases, the J end lost 4 bases, and 18 bases lay between the germline ends. CDR3 sequence reads: CASSGSFSYLGNTIYF. CDR3 in DNA: TGTGCCAGCAGCGGGTCATTTAGCTATCTCGGAAACACCATATATTTT.

The chain combines TRBV6-1 with TRBJ1-5; D is uncertain. V lost 8 bases to trimming and J lost 3 bases, with 17 bases between them. This CDR3 spans 15 amino acids. CDR1 and CDR2 (germline): MNHNS, SASEGT. The CDR3 nucleotides are TGTGCCAGCCGTTTGGACGGTGGAGACAATCAGCCCCAGCATTTT. Its translation is CASRLDGGDNQPQHF.

CDR3 region: CASSSFGGPYEQYF. The DNA of the CDR3 is TGTGCCAGCAGCTCTTTTGGGGGACCCTACGAGCAGTACTTC. This chain uses TRBV9 with TRBJ2-7; D is tentatively TRBD1 or TRBD2 (5 bases each). This CDR3 is built from 14 residues. Germline V lookup: CDR1 SGDLS, CDR2 YYNGEE. Trimming stripped 4 bases from V and 2 bases from J, with 13 bases between.

V usage is TRBV6-1 and J usage is TRBJ1-2; perhaps TRBD1 as D (5 bases). Trimming cost V 8 bases and J 5 bases, with 18 bases left between them. Per germline, CDR1 MNHNS and CDR2 SASEGT. The CDR3 consists of 14 residues. The CDR3 coding sequence is TGTGCCAGCGGCGGAAGAGGGGAGTCATATGGCTACACCTTC. As protein: CASGGRGESYGYTF.

J is TRBJ2-1 and V is TRBV27; 7 bases align to TRBD1. Germline CDR1 MNHEY, CDR2 SMNVEV (reference sequence). There are 15 residues in the CDR3. The J segment lost 0 bases and the V segment lost 5 bases, leaving 4 bases of the junction unmatched. The CDR3 region is CASSRGGSSYNEQFF. For the CDR3, the DNA is TGTGCCAGCAGTAGAGGGGGCTCCTCCTACAATGAGCAGTTCTTC.

The V call is TRBV28, the J call TRBJ1-3; D not certain. From germline, CDR1 is MDHEN and CDR2 SYDVKM. The CDR3 consists of 13 residues. The CDR3 is CASGVNSGNTIYF. The DNA for the CDR3 is TGTGCTAGCGGGGTAAACTCTGGAAACACCATATATTTT.

In this sample, this clone turned up a few times. The V call is TRBV5-1, the J call TRBJ2-3, with D hard to call. CDR1 is SGHRS and CDR2 is YFSETQ in the germline V gene. Trimming removed 4 bases at V and 4 bases at J, with 13 bases between. The CDR3 is made up of 14 amino acids. CDR3 residues: CASSPDHEADTQYF. CDR3 DNA: TGCGCCAGCAGCCCCGACCACGAGGCAGATACGCAGTATTTT.

This chain uses TRBV29-1 with TRBJ1-6, with no clear D. There are 11 residues in the CDR3. CDR1 is SQVTM and CDR2 is ANQGSEA in the germline V gene. V was shortened by 1 base and J by 14 bases, with 9 bases between the two germline ends. In DNA form, the CDR3 reads TGCAGCGTTGAAGTGTTAGGTACCCTCCACTTT. This translates into CSVEVLGTLHF. The full variable domain, in which reference TRBV29-1 and TRBJ1-6 provide the parts outside the CDR3, is SAVISQKPSRDICQRGTSLTIQCQVDSQVTMMFWYRQQPGQSLTLIATANQGSEATYESGFVIDKFPISRPNLTFSTLTVSNMSPEDSSIYLCSVEVLGTLHFGNGTRLTVT.

The chain's CDR3 is CSVEDRGGDYNEQFF. Here the CDR3 DNA reads TGCAGCGTTGAAGATCGGGGCGGAGACTACAATGAGCAGTTCTTC. This chain links TRBV29-1 with TRBJ2-1; D tentatively reads TRBD1 or TRBD2 (5 bases each). Per germline, CDR1 SQVTM and CDR2 ANQGSEA. The CDR3 length is 15 residues. V shed 0 bases and J shed 3 bases, with 12 bases lying between them.

The gene calls are TRBV10-3 and TRBJ2-7; D is perhaps TRBD1 or TRBD2 (5 bases each). Trimming removed 8 bases from V and 0 bases from J, with 11 bases in between. CDR3 length: 13 residues. CDR1 ENHRY and CDR2 SYGVKD come from the germline V gene. The DNA of the CDR3 is TGTGCCATCCGCCCAGGGAGCTCCTACGAGCAGTACTTC. Protein: CAIRPGSSYEQYF.

The chain recombines TRBV6-1 with TRBJ1-4; 10 nucleotides agree with TRBD1. Looked up from germline, CDR1 is MNHNS and CDR2 is SASEGT. The CDR3 contains 17 residues. The V and J ends lost 2 bases and 2 bases, in that order; junction bases with no gene match: 5. This CDR3 is CASSERDRGWTNEKLFF. The DNA for the CDR3 is TGTGCCAGCAGTGAAAGGGACAGGGGATGGACTAATGAAAAACTGTTTTTT.

This clone appeared a few times. V is TRBV29-1 and J is TRBJ1-1; D remains unclear. This CDR3 region has 8 residues. The V gene's germline CDR1 is SQVTM and CDR2 ANQGSEA. The V gene lost 6 bases and the J gene lost 10 bases, with 6 bases spanning the gap. Written as DNA, the CDR3 is TGCAGCGTCGGCGGAGCTTTCTTT. As protein: CSVGGAFF.

The chain uses TRBV5-4 and TRBJ2-3; 8 nucleotides line up with TRBD2. With 2 bases clipped from V and 6 bases from J, the junction kept 5 bases outside the gene matches. The length of the CDR3 is 14 residues. The germline CDR1 and CDR2 sequences are SGHNT and YYREEE (reference sequence). The CDR3: CASSLSLAVDTQYF. The CDR3 region has the DNA TGTGCCAGCAGCTTATCACTAGCGGTCGATACGCAGTATTTT.

Written as DNA, the CDR3 is TGCAGCGTTGAAGACGAGACGGTAAGCTCCTACGAGCAGTACTTC. Its protein product is CSVEDETVSSYEQYF. The chain has TRBV29-1 and TRBJ2-5, with no clear D. The J call may not be correct, given that the DNA end is closer to TRBJ2-7. Germline V gene data show CDR1 as SQVTM and CDR2 as ANQGSEA. CDR3 size: 15 residues.

The chain couples TRBV27 to TRBJ2-7; possible D gene TRBD1, 5 bases. CDR1 is MNHEY, CDR2 SMNVEV, per germline (reference sequence). The CDR3 is made up of 13 amino acids. With 6 bases removed from V and 2 bases from J, the gap between germline ends came to 11 bases. CDR3 nucleotides: TGTGCCAGCAGCCCGGCAGGGACCTACGAGCAGTACTTC. As protein: CASSPAGTYEQYF.

The CDR3 spells CASSLQPGPLYNEQFF. The DNA for the CDR3 is TGTGCCAGCAGCCTCCAACCCGGGCCCCTGTACAATGAGCAGTTCTTC. The rearrangement uses TRBV7-9 and TRBJ2-1; the D is unclear. V was trimmed by 5 bases and J by 4 bases, leaving 18 bases between them. Per the germline V gene, CDR1 is SEHNR and CDR2 is FQNEAQ (reference sequence). This CDR3 has 16 residues.

The V and J genes are TRBV25-1 and TRBJ2-7; D unclear. CDR1 is MGHDK, CDR2 SYGVNS, per germline. The CDR3 runs to 11 residues. Trimming shortened V by 3 bases and J by 3 bases, and 3 bases separated the two germline ends. The CDR3 sequence: CASSEIYEQYF. The CDR3 DNA reads TGTGCCAGCAGTGAGATCTACGAGCAGTACTTC.

The V and J genes are TRBV6-5 and TRBJ1-2; weak D call: TRBD1 (5 bases). The germline CDR1 and CDR2 sequences are MNHEY and SVGAGI. V was cut by 6 bases and J by 8 bases, with 13 bases left in between. There are 12 residues in the CDR3. The CDR3, as DNA: TGTGCCAGCAGCCCCGACAGAAGGGGCTACACCTTC. Translated, it gives CASSPDRRGYTF.